These 10 T cell receptor beta chains originate from one sample sequenced in a study of cytomegalovirus exposure and HLA in healthy donors. Repertoires were generated with immunoSEQ multiplex PCR, while TCRdb's copy carries only in-frame clones and drops some. The sample lists about 56,000 clones, roughly 93% occurring once. Input material: PBMCs. The receptors were gathered from a woman aged 18 to 35 in good health and CMV-seronegative.

The count of this clone is one. V usage is TRBV2 and J usage is TRBJ2-1; 16 nucleotides match TRBD2. The V and J ends lost 7 bases and 8 bases, in that order; junction bases with no gene match: 11. The V gene's germline CDR1 is SNHLY and CDR2 FYNNEI. This CDR3 comprises 17 residues. The CDR3 reads CASTTQGLAGGSDEQFF. CDR3 DNA sequence: TGTGCCAGCACCACCCAGGGACTAGCGGGAGGGAGCGATGAGCAGTTCTTC.

The V call is TRBV27, the J call TRBJ1-2; 8 nucleotides align to TRBD1. The CDR3 is made up of 15 amino acids. Germline V gives CDR1 MNHEY, CDR2 SMNVEV (reference sequence). V gave up 5 bases and J gave up 8 bases; unmatched junction bases: 13. The CDR3 region is CASSPRTGNWYGYTF. The CDR3 nucleotides are TGTGCCAGCAGTCCCCGGACAGGGAATTGGTACGGCTACACCTTC.

The V call is TRBV6-5, the J call TRBJ2-5; no clear D. Deletions cut 2 bases from V and 2 bases from J, with 9 bases between. Germline V CDR1 and CDR2: MNHEY, SVGAGI. The CDR3 is 14 amino acids. The CDR3 region is CASSYVPVQETQYF. For the CDR3, the DNA is TGTGCCAGCAGTTACGTTCCGGTTCAAGAGACCCAGTACTTC.

As concerns this clone: One end of the junction is discordant with germline, which a read error may explain. The chain recombines TRBV7-2 with TRBJ1-2; a weak D match, TRBD1 (5 bases). Germline-derived CDR1 and CDR2 are SGHTA and FQGNSA. The length of the CDR3 is 12 residues. This CDR3 is CASSRGEALDAF. Here the CDR3 DNA reads TGTGCCAGCAGTCGAGGGGAGGCCCTCGACGCCTTC.

This clone has only one observation. The chain links TRBV6-4 to TRBJ2-1; D is possibly TRBD2 (7 bases). Germline V CDR1 and CDR2: MRHNA, SNTAGT. CDR3 length equals 16 residues. V dropped 4 bases and J dropped 7 bases, with 20 bases sitting between them. CDR3 loop: CASSASVGGGSNEQFF. The CDR3 DNA is TGTGCCAGCAGTGCCTCAGTGGGGGGGGGCAGTAATGAGCAGTTCTTC.

The chain couples TRBV7-9 to TRBJ2-5; TRBD2 might be the D (6 bases). The CDR3 has 16 residues. V dropped 5 bases and J dropped 0 bases, with 16 bases sitting between them. Germline values: CDR1 SEHNR, CDR2 FQNEAQ (reference sequence). CDR3 in DNA: TGTGCCAGCAGCGCCTCCGGGACTTCGTACCAAGAGACCCAGTACTTC. Encoded protein: CASSASGTSYQETQYF.

The J gene is TRBJ2-7, the V gene TRBV12-2; whether TRBD1, the table's D call, matches the DNA was not checked. TRBV12-2 is a pseudogene segment. There are 17 residues in the CDR3. This CDR3 is CASRCPPLRTDTYEQYF. DNA for the CDR3: TGTGCAAGTCGCTGCCCGCCACTTCGGACAGATACCTACGAGCAGTACTTC.

V is TRBV18 and J is TRBJ2-7, with D maybe TRBD2 (6 bases). Germline loops: CDR1 KGHSH, CDR2 LQKENI. The CDR3 runs 14 residues. Trimming removed 2 bases at V and 4 bases at J, with 12 bases between. CDR3 loop: CASSPSWDSYEQYV. In DNA form, the CDR3 reads TGTGCCAGCTCACCATCCTGGGACTCTTACGAGCAGTACGTC.

V and J are TRBV7-9 and TRBJ2-2; TRBD2 agrees at 8 bases. The CDR3 has 17 residues. J lost 4 bases, V lost 5 bases, and 12 bases had no gene match. Germline V gene lookup returns CDR1 SEHNR and CDR2 FQNEAQ (reference sequence). For the CDR3, the DNA is TGTGCCAGCAGCATTATCAACGGGGGGGCGAGCACCGGGGAGCTGTTTTTT. The encoded protein is CASSIINGGASTGELFF.

The CDR3 DNA follows: TGTGCCAGCTCACCAGTTCCAGGGGCGGACTATGGCTACACCTTC. Translated: CASSPVPGADYGYTF. The rearrangement uses TRBV18 and TRBJ1-2, with TRBD1 as a possible D gene (6 bases). The CDR3 is 15 residues long. Germline V gives CDR1 KGHSH, CDR2 LQKENI. Trimming stripped 2 bases from V and 3 bases from J, with 13 bases between.